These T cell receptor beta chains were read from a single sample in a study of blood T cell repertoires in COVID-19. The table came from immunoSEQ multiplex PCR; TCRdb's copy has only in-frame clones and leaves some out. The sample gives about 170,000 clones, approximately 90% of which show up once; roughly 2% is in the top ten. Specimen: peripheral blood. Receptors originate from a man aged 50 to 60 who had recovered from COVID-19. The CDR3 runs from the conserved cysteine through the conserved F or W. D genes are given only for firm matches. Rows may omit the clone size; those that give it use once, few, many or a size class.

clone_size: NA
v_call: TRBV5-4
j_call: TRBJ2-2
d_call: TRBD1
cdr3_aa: CASSFPTGDAGELFF
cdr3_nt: TGTGCCAGCAGCTTCCCGACAGGGGACGCCGGGGAGCTGTTTTTT

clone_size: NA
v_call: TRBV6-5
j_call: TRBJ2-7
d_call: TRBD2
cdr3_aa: CASTVAGVRYEQYF
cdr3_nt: TGTGCCAGCACCGTAGCGGGAGTTCGCTACGAGCAGTACTTC

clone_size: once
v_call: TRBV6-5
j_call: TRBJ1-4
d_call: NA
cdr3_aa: CASSSKGSSKLFF
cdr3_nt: TGTGCCAGCAGTTCCAAGGGGTCTTCAAAACTGTTTTTT

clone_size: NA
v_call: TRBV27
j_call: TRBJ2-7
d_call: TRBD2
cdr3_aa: CASRRHIAGGSYEQYF
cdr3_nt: TGTGCCAGCAGGCGCCACATAGCGGGGGGGTCCTACGAGCAGTACTTC

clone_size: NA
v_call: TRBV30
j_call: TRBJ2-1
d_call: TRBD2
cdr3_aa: CAWSDREGEQFF
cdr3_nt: TGTGCCTGGAGTGACCGGGAGGGCGAGCAGTTCTTC

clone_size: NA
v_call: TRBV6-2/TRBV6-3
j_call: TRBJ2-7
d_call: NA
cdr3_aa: CASSYSGRSYEQYF
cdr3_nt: TGTGCCAGCAGTTACAGTGGCAGGTCCTACGAGCAGTACTTC

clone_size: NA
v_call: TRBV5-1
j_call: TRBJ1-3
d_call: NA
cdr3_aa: CASSLEGEGGIYF
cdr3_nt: TGCGCCAGCAGCTTGGAAGGGGAAGGTGGGATATATTTT

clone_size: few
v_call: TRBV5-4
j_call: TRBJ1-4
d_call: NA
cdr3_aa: CASSFRVSEKLFF
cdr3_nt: TGTGCCAGCAGCTTTAGAGTCTCTGAAAAACTGTTTTTT

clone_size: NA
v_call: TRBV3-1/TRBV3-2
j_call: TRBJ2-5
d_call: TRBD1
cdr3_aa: CASSRGAGTGGQETQYF
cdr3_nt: TGTGCCAGCAGCCGCGGGGCCGGGACAGGGGGCCAAGAGACCCAGTACTTC

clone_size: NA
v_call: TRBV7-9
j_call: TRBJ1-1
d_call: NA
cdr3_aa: CASKLGQNTEAFF
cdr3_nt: TGTGCCAGCAAACTAGGGCAGAACACTGAAGCTTTCTTT

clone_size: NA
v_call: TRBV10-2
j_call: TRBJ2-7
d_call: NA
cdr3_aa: CASTIDRRSYEQYF
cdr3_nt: TGCGCCAGCACGATTGATCGGCGGTCCTACGAGCAGTACTTC

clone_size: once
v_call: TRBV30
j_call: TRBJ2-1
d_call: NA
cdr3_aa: CAWGASNNEQFF
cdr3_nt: TGTGCCTGGGGCGCTTCTAACAATGAGCAGTTCTTC

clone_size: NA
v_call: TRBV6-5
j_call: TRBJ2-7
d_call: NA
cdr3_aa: CASSPTSGSDYEQYF
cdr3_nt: TGTGCCAGCAGTCCAACCTCCGGCAGCGACTACGAGCAGTACTTC

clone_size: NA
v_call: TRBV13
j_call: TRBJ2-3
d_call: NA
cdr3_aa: CASSLGRGATDTQYF
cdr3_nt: TGTGCCAGCAGCTTAGGCCGCGGGGCCACAGATACGCAGTATTTT

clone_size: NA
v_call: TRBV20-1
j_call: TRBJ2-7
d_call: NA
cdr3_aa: CSARDSSEQYF
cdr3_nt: TGCAGTGCTAGAGATTCCTCCGAGCAGTACTTC

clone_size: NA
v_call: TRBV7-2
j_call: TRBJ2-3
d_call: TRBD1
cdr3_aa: CASSLQGARTDTQYF
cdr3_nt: TGTGCCAGCAGCTTACAGGGGGCGCGAACAGATACGCAGTATTTT

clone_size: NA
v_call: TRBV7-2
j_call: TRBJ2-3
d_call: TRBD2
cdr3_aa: CASSPLPPRGSVTDTQYF
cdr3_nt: TGTGCCAGCAGCCCCTTACCCCCGCGGGGGAGTGTGACAGATACGCAGTATTTT

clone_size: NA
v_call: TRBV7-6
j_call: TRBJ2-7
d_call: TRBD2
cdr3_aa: CASSSGTSGYEQYF
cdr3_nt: TGTGCCAGCAGCTCTGGGACTAGCGGCTACGAGCAGTACTTC

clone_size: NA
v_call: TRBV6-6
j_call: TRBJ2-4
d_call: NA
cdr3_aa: CASSPQGTTALAKNIQYF
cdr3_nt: TGTGCCAGCAGTCCCCAAGGCACTACCGCCTTAGCCAAAAACATTCAGTACTTC

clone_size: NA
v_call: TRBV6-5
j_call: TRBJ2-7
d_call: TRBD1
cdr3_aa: CASRMKTGDYEQYF
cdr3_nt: TGTGCCAGCAGAATGAAGACAGGGGACTACGAGCAGTACTTC

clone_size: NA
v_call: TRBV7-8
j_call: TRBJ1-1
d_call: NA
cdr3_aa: CASSRAGGWDTEAFF
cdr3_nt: TGTGCCAGCAGCCGAGCGGGGGGTTGGGACACTGAAGCTTTCTTT

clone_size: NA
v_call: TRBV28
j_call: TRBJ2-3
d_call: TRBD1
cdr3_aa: CASRSVGQGVLDTQYF
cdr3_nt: TGTGCCAGCAGGAGCGTGGGACAGGGGGTTTTAGATACGCAGTATTTT

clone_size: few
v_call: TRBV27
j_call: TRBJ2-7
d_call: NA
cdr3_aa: CASSPGWGGEDEQYF
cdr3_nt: TGTGCCAGCAGCCCGGGGTGGGGTGGAGAGGACGAGCAGTACTTC

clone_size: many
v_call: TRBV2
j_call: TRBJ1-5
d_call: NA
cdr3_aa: CASSWGRLSNQPQHF
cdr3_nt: TGTGCCAGCAGTTGGGGCAGGTTAAGCAATCAGCCCCAGCATTTT

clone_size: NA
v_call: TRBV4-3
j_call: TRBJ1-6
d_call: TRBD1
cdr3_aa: CASSQGQGTGSPLHF
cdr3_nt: TGCGCCAGCAGCCAAGGACAGGGCACAGGTTCACCCCTCCACTTT

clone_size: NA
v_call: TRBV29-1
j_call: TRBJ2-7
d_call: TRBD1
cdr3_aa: CSARRRDSSYEQYF
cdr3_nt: TGCAGCGCCCGGCGTCGGGACAGCTCCTACGAGCAGTACTTC

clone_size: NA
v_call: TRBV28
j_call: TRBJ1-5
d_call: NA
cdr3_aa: CASTLGGYNQPQHF
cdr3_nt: TGTGCCAGCACCTTGGGGGGGTATAATCAGCCCCAGCATTTT

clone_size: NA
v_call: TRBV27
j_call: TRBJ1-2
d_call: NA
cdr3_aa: CASTASGGAGYTF
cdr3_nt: TGTGCCAGCACCGCATCGGGGGGGGCTGGCTACACCTTC

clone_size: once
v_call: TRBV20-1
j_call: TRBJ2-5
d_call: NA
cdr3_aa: CSVQYQETQYF
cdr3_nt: TGCAGTGTTCAGTACCAAGAGACCCAGTACTTC

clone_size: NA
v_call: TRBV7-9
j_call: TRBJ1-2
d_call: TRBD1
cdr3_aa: CASSSYRGSNYGYTF
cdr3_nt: TGTGCCAGCAGCTCGTACAGGGGTTCTAACTATGGCTACACCTTC

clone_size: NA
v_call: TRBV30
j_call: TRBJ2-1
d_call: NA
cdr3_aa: CAWKGGPGAEQFF
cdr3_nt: TGTGCCTGGAAGGGGGGGCCGGGGGCTGAGCAGTTCTTC

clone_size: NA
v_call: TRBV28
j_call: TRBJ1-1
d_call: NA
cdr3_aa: CASTSYTEAFF
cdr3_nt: TGTGCCAGCACCTCCTACACTGAAGCTTTCTTT

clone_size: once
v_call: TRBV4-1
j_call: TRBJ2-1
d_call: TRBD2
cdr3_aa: CASSPPGGRGGDEQFF
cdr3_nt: TGCGCCAGCAGCCCCCCGGGAGGGCGGGGGGGAGATGAGCAGTTCTTC

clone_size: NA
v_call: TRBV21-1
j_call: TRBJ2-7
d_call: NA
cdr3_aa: CASSRGLADTYEQYF
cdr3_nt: TGTGCCAGCAGCCGCGGACTAGCGGATACTTACGAGCAGTACTTC

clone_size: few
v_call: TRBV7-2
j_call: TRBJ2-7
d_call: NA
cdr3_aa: CASSLPTMAEQYF
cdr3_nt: TGTGCCAGCAGCTTACCCACTATGGCCGAGCAGTACTTC

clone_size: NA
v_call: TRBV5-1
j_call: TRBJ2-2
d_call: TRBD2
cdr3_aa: CASSHGLAWNTGELFF
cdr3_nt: TGCGCCAGCAGCCACGGACTAGCGTGGAACACCGGGGAGCTGTTTTTT

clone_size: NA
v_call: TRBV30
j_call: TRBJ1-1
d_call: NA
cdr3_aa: CAWSPGVNTEAFF
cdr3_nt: TGTGCCTGGAGTCCAGGGGTGAACACTGAAGCTTTCTTT

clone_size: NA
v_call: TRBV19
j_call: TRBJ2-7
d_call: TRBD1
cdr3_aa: CASQRTGDAYEQYF
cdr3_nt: TGTGCCAGCCAAAGGACAGGGGACGCCTACGAGCAGTACTTC

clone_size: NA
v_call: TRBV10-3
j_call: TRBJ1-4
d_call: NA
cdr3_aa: CAISEGASGEKLFF
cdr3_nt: TGTGCCATCAGTGAGGGGGCTTCTGGGGAAAAACTGTTTTTT

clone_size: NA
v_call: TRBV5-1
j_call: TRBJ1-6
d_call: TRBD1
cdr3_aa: CASSLTGVYNSPLHF
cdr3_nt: TGCGCCAGCAGCTTGACAGGGGTTTATAATTCACCCCTCCACTTT

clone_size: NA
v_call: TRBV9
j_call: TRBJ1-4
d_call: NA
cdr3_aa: CASSVGGGVIEKLFF
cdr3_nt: TGTGCCAGCAGCGTAGGCGGAGGGGTGATTGAAAAACTGTTTTTT

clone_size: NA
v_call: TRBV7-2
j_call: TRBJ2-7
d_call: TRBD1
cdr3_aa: CASSPSRDRYEQYF
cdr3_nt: TGTGCCAGCAGCCCGTCCCGGGACAGGTACGAGCAGTACTTC

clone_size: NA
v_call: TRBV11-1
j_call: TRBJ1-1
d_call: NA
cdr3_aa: CASSLGPRAAEAFF
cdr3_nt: TGTGCCAGCAGCTTAGGACCCAGGGCGGCTGAAGCTTTCTTT

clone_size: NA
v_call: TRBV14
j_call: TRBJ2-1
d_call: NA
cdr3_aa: CASSQVAGLGNEQFF
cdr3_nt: TGTGCCAGCAGCCAAGTAGCAGGACTGGGGAATGAGCAGTTCTTC

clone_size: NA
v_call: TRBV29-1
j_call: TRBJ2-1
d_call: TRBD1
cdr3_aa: CSVAADRASEQFF
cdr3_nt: TGCAGCGTAGCCGCGGACAGGGCGAGTGAGCAGTTCTTC

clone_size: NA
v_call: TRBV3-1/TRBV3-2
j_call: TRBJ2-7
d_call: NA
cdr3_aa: CASSQAGGTYEQYF
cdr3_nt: TGTGCCAGCAGCCAAGCGGGGGGCACCTACGAGCAGTACTTC

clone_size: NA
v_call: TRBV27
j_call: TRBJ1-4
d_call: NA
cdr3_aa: CASSFPEENEKLFF
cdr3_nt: TGTGCCAGCAGTTTCCCCGAGGAGAATGAAAAACTGTTTTTT